This T cell receptor beta chain was sequenced in a study of T cells in Graves' hyperthyroidism and ophthalmopathy. Study results and caveats: Most thyroid clonotypes expanded above 0.001 were also detected in blood.

V shed 4 bases and J 3 bases; nucleotides not matched to a gene: 8. The CDR3 has 15 amino acids. The germline gives CDR1 SGHRS, CDR2 YFSETQ. Details on this clonotype: Its matching antigen is unknown.

Amplification of TCR beta CDR3 regions was performed using RNA transcripts as template. Using the HTBI primer set, a first-round RT-PCR was run on the TCR CDR3. MiXCR, run by TCRdb on the multiplex PCR reads, gives a single entry per CDR3 protein. The sample includes roughly 580,000 distinct CDR3 sequences, 14% of them seen just once. What was sequenced was blood. The rearrangement joins TRBV5-1 to TRBJ2-3; 7 positions match TRBD2. This TCR was recovered from a woman aged 25-40 years with Graves' hyperthyroidism that later progressed to Graves' ophthalmopathy. CDR3 nucleotides: TGCGCCAGCAGCCCGTACGGGAGGAGAACAGATACGCAGTATTTT. It yields the protein CASSPYGRRTDTQYF.